The 3 T cell receptor beta chains below were found in one sample sequenced in a study of neurological immune-mediated disorders. TCRdb itself ran the 5' RACE reads through MiXCR, one entry per CDR3 protein. The sample carries around 69,000 distinct CDR3 sequences, 4.5% recorded once. The sequenced material came from PBMCs. The receptors come from a man aged 25 to 45 with multiple sclerosis.

In regard to this clonotype: Given a much more abundant clone one base away, this may be a read error. Here the CDR3 omits its conserved ending phenylalanine or tryptophan, so a read error is the likely source. The gene calls are TRBV20-1 and TRBJ1-4, with D perhaps matching TRBD1 (5 bases). V was shortened by 4 bases and J by 13 bases, with 16 bases between the two germline ends. Germline assignment: CDR1 DFQATT and CDR2 SNEGSKA (reference sequence). There are 12 residues in the CDR3. CDR3 residues: CSATGQGELLFY. The CDR3 DNA reads TGCAGTGCTACCGGACAAGGGGAATTACTGTTTTAT.

This clonotype was detected ten times or more. The V gene is TRBV5-1, the J gene TRBJ1-2, with 8 bases identical to TRBD1. This CDR3 has 15 residues. V lost 5 bases, J lost 4 bases, and 10 bases stayed unmatched. In germline, CDR1 is SGHRS, CDR2 YFSETQ. The CDR3 region is CASRNSGGGGYGYTF. The DNA for the CDR3 is TGCGCCAGCAGAAACTCAGGGGGCGGTGGCTATGGCTACACCTTC.

This clonotype turned up a few times. The chain has TRBV18 and TRBJ1-5, with D unresolved. The germline CDR1 and CDR2 sequences are KGHSH and LQKENI. V was cut by 6 bases and J by 9 bases, with 15 bases left in between. This CDR3 comprises 13 residues. CDR3 nucleotides: TGTGCCAGCTCCGTCGCCGCAGACGGGCCCCAGCATTTT. Translating it yields CASSVAADGPQHF. The full variable domain, rest sourced from reference TRBV18 and TRBJ1-5, is NAGVMQNPRHLVRRRGQEARLRCSPMKGHSHVYWYRQLPEEGLKFMVYLQKENIIDESGMPKERFSAEFPKEGPSILRIQQVVRGDSAAYFCASSVAADGPQHFGDGTRLSIL.